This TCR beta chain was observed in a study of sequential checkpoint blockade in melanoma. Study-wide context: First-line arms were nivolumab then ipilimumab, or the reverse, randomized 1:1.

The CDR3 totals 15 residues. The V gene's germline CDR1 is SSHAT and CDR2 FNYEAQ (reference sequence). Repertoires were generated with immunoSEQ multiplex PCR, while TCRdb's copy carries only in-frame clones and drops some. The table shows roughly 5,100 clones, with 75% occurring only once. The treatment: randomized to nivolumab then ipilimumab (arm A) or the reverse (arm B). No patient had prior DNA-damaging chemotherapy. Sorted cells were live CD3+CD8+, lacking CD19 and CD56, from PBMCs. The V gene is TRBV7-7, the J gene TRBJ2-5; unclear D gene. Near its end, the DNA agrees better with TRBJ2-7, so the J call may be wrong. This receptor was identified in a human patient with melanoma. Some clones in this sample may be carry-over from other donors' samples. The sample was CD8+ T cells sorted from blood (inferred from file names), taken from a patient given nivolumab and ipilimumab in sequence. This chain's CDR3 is CASSKGRGFGYEQYF. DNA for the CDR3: TGTGCCAGCAGCAAAGGTCGAGGATTCGGTTACGAGCAGTACTTC.